The rows below give T cell receptor beta chains drawn from one sample of a study of control samples from healthy donors and cancer patients. The table came from immunoSEQ multiplex PCR; TCRdb's copy has only in-frame clones and leaves some out. This sample has fewer than 40,000 clones; less than 95% occur once, and the top ten carry about 7%. Sequenced input: blood. These receptors were obtained from a man aged 60 to 75 in good health. The CDR3 runs from the conserved cysteine through the conserved F or W. The D gene is left open where the match is weak. Size values are once, few and many counts, or a class for expanded clones, and some rows have none.

size	D	V	J	DNA	CDR3
.	TRBD1	TRBV6-2/TRBV6-3	TRBJ2-2	TGTGCCAGCAGTTACTCGAGGGGGCACACCGGGGAGCTGTTTTTT	CASSYSRGHTGELFF
once	.	TRBV30	TRBJ1-6	TGTGCCTGGAGTGTACCGGGAGGAGGTAGCTCCTATAATTCACCCCTCCACTTT	CAWSVPGGGSSYNSPLHF
.	TRBD2	TRBV11-3	TRBJ2-3	TGTGCCAGCAGATCCGGGGGGGCGGACACAGATACGCAGTATTTT	CASRSGGADTDTQYF
.	TRBD1	TRBV7-2	TRBJ2-7	TGTGCCAGCAGCTTAGGAGGGGGCACCGGCGAGCAGTACTTC	CASSLGGGTGEQYF
.	TRBD1	TRBV28	TRBJ1-6	TGTGCCAGCAGTTGGGACAGGGATAATTCACCCCTCCACTTT	CASSWDRDNSPLHF
.	TRBD1	TRBV29-1	TRBJ1-2	TGCAGCGTTGAAAAGGCAGGGGGATGGTATGGCTACACCTTC	CSVEKAGGWYGYTF
.	.	TRBV18	TRBJ1-2	TGTGCCAGCTCATCTACAGGGTTGGGTGGCTACACCTTC	CASSSTGLGGYTF
.	.	TRBV4-2	TRBJ2-5	TGTGCCAGCAGCCAAGATTGGAGAGATGGGGAGACCCAGTACTTC	CASSQDWRDGETQYF
.	.	TRBV6-1	TRBJ1-1	TGTGCCAGCAGTGAATCCTCGGGGGTTACCACTGAAGCTTTCTTT	CASSESSGVTTEAFF
once	.	TRBV6-5	TRBJ1-5	TGTGCCAGCAGTTATACACAGTCCAATCAGCCCCAGCATTTT	CASSYTQSNQPQHF
.	.	TRBV6-2/TRBV6-3	TRBJ1-2	TGTGCCAGCAGTTACGATGGACGAGGTGGCTACACCTTC	CASSYDGRGGYTF
.	.	TRBV6-2/TRBV6-3	TRBJ1-6	TGTGCCAGCAGTTACTTATCGGCACCCGCGAGCAATTCACCCCTCCACTTT	CASSYLSAPASNSPLHF
.	.	TRBV15	TRBJ1-4	TGTGCCACCAGCGCACTGGGAGACGGGATGACTAATGAAAAACTGTTTTTT	CATSALGDGMTNEKLFF
.	.	TRBV4-1	TRBJ2-7	TGCGCCAGCAGCCAAGTTACCTACTACGAGCAGTACTTC	CASSQVTYYEQYF
.	.	TRBV6-6	TRBJ1-3	TGTGCCAGCAGTTACAGGGGTAATATACCTGGAAACACCATATATTTT	CASSYRGNIPGNTIYF
.	TRBD2	TRBV7-8	TRBJ2-3	TGTGCCAGCAGCCCTAGCGGGGTAAGGACAGATACGCAGTATTTT	CASSPSGVRTDTQYF
.	.	TRBV27	TRBJ2-7	TGTGCCAGCAGTTTAAGGGCCCCCGGGAGAGGTGAGCAGTACTTC	CASSLRAPGRGEQYF
.	.	TRBV2	TRBJ2-6	TGTGCCAGCAGTGAAAACTCTGGGGCCAACGTCCTGACTTTC	CASSENSGANVLTF
.	TRBD2	TRBV7-3	TRBJ2-3	TGTGCCAGCAGCTTACGACTAGCGGGGGGAGATACGCAGTATTTT	CASSLRLAGGDTQYF
.	TRBD1	TRBV4-2	TRBJ1-5	TGTGCCAGCAGCCAAGATCCGGGGACAGTGGGAAAGCCCCAGCATTTT	CASSQDPGTVGKPQHF
.	.	TRBV6-5	TRBJ1-3	TGTGCCAGCAGAGACACCGGTGGTGGAAACACCATATATTTT	CASRDTGGGNTIYF
.	.	TRBV7-9	TRBJ1-1	TGTGCCAGCAGCTCTATCGCGGGGGGTGTAGGCACTGAAGCTTTCTTT	CASSSIAGGVGTEAFF
.	.	TRBV7-9	TRBJ1-5	TGTGCCAGCAGCCGGGCTCTTAATCAGCCCCAGCATTTT	CASSRALNQPQHF
.	.	TRBV2	TRBJ2-2	TGTGCCAGCAGCCCCACCGGGTGGGAGCTGTTTTTT	CASSPTGWELFF
.	.	TRBV4-1	TRBJ2-4	TGCGCCAGCAGCCAAGAAGGGACCTTTGCAGCCAAAAACATTCAGTACTTC	CASSQEGTFAAKNIQYF
.	.	TRBV11-1	TRBJ2-7	TGTGCCAGCAGCTTAGGCGGGACCGCCCTCTACGAGCAGTACTTC	CASSLGGTALYEQYF
.	.	TRBV6-2/TRBV6-3	TRBJ2-3	TGTGCCAGCAGTTACCCCTCCTCCTCTACACGGGAGCCAACAGATACGCAGTATTTT	CASSYPSSSTREPTDTQYF
.	.	TRBV6-5	TRBJ1-1	TGTGCCAGCAGTTCCCCCGGTAGAGGGGGGAACACTGAAGCTTTCTTT	CASSSPGRGGNTEAFF
.	.	TRBV7-2	TRBJ2-5	TGTGCCAGCAGCTTAACGGGGGAGAGGGAGACCCAGTACTTC	CASSLTGERETQYF
.	.	TRBV6-2/TRBV6-3	TRBJ2-3	TGTGCCAGCAGTTACTCTAGCGGTAACACAGATACGCAGTATTTT	CASSYSSGNTDTQYF
.	TRBD1	TRBV6-5	TRBJ2-7	TGTGCCAGCAGTTACTCTGACAGGGCCTACGAGCAGTACTTC	CASSYSDRAYEQYF
.	TRBD1	TRBV18	TRBJ1-1	TGTGCCAGCTCACCCAGACAGGGGCTCATGAACACTGAAGCTTTCTTT	CASSPRQGLMNTEAFF
few	TRBD1	TRBV28	TRBJ1-5	TGTGCCAGCAGTCCACGAGGACAGGGTTTGCAGCCCCAGCATTTT	CASSPRGQGLQPQHF
.	.	TRBV11-2	TRBJ1-5	TGTGCCAGCAGCCCCGAAGGGTTTGGTCAGCCCCAGCATTTT	CASSPEGFGQPQHF
.	.	TRBV28	TRBJ1-2	TGTGCCAGCAGTTTAAGGGGAGCTAACTATGGCTACACCTTC	CASSLRGANYGYTF
.	.	TRBV7-2	TRBJ1-2	TGTGCCAGCAGCTACCAGGGGAATGGCTACACCTTC	CASSYQGNGYTF
.	TRBD1	TRBV30	TRBJ2-3	TGTGCCTGGGGAACAGGGGGCCGGGGCACAGATACGCAGTATTTT	CAWGTGGRGTDTQYF
.	TRBD2	TRBV10-3	TRBJ2-2	TGTGCCATCAGTGACCTGAGCGGGGGGCCCACCGGGGAGCTGTTTTTT	CAISDLSGGPTGELFF
.	.	TRBV4-1	TRBJ1-1	TGCGCCAGCAGCCAAGGGCGGGCGAACACTGAAGCTTTCTTT	CASSQGRANTEAFF
.	TRBD1	TRBV7-9	TRBJ1-2	TGTGCCAGCAGCTTAGCAACCCCACAGGGGGCAGGGGGCTACACCTTC	CASSLATPQGAGGYTF
.	TRBD2	TRBV29-1	TRBJ2-5	TGCAGCGGTGATAGCGGGGGGGCTGAGACCCAGTACTTC	CSGDSGGAETQYF
.	TRBD1	TRBV6-6	TRBJ2-7	TGTGCCAGCAGCCTCGGGACAGGGGGTAAATACGAGCAGTACTTC	CASSLGTGGKYEQYF
.	.	TRBV27	TRBJ1-5	TGTGCCAGCAGTTTGGCCGGACAGCCCCAGCATTTT	CASSLAGQPQHF
.	TRBD1	TRBV7-2	TRBJ2-4	TGTGCCAGCAGCCTTTGGGACAGGGCACAACAGAACATTCAGTACTTC	CASSLWDRAQQNIQYF
.	.	TRBV6-5	TRBJ1-3	TGTGCCAGCAGTTACTCGGGGGTCTCTGGAAACACCATATATTTT	CASSYSGVSGNTIYF
.	.	TRBV7-8	TRBJ2-3	TGTGCCAGCAGCTTGGTCAGCAACACAGATACGCAGTATTTT	CASSLVSNTDTQYF
.	.	TRBV1	TRBJ2-1	TGCACCAGCAGCCAAGATTATGGGAGCGCCTCCTACAATGAGCAGTTCTTC	CTSSQDYGSASYNEQFF
.	.	TRBV7-8	TRBJ1-1	TGTGCCAGCAACGGACAGAAACACACTGAAGCTTTCTTT	CASNGQKHTEAFF
.	TRBD1	TRBV10-3	TRBJ2-7	TGTGCCATCAGTGAAAACAGGGGCCCAGACGAGCAGTACTTC	CAISENRGPDEQYF
.	.	TRBV6-2/TRBV6-3	TRBJ1-1	TGTGCCAGCAGTTACAGGGGCGGGAACACTGAAGCTTTCTTT	CASSYRGGNTEAFF
once	TRBD1	TRBV28	TRBJ1-4	TGTGCCAGCAGTTTGGGACAGCGAAGTAATGAAAAACTGTTTTTT	CASSLGQRSNEKLFF
.	.	TRBV3-1/TRBV3-2	TRBJ2-1	TGTGCCAGCAGCCAAGCCTGGGAGCAGTTCTTC	CASSQAWEQFF